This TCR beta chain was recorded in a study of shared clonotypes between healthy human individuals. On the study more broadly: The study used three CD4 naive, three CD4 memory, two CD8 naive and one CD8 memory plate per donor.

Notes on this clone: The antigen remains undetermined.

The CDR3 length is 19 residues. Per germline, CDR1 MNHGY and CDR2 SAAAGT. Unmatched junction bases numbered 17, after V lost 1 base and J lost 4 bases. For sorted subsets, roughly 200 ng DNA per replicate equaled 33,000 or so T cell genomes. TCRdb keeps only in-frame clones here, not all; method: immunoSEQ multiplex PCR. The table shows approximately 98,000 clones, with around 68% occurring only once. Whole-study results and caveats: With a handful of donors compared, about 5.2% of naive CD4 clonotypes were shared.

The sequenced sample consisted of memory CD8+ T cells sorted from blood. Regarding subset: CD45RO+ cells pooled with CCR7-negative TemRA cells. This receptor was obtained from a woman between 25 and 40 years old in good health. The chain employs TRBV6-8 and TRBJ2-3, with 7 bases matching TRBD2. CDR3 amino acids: CASSYWTTGEREDSDTQYF. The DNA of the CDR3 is TGTGCCAGCAGTTACTGGACTACCGGTGAGCGGGAAGATTCAGATACGCAGTATTTT.